Listed here are 31 T cell receptor beta chains from one sample, sequenced in a study of vaccination effects on CD4 cells after COVID-19. The assay was immunoSEQ multiplex PCR, and TCRdb's table has in-frame clones only and misses some. The sample yields more than 50,000 clones, 76% seen once. These receptors' targets are unknown. The ViraFEST assay expanded antigen-specific CD4+ T cells with viral peptide pools before sequencing. Following culture for about 11 days, CD4+ T cells were isolated. Subjects were given two BNT162b2 or mRNA-1273 vaccine doses. The specimen comprised CD4+ T cells from PBMCs cultured with HCoV-OC43 spike peptides, sampled after COVID-19 vaccination. Subset: HCoV-OC43 spike overlapping peptide pool stimulation. Every receptor here comes from a human donor who received a COVID-19 vaccine.

The rearrangement links TRBV30 to TRBJ2-4; maybe TRBD2 (5 bases). Germline CDR1 GTSNPN, CDR2 SVGIG (reference sequence). The CDR3 spans 14 residues. Trimming pared 0 bases from V and 7 bases from J, leaving 13 bases between. The CDR3 reads CAWSVGGGGNIQYF. CDR3 nucleotide sequence: TGTGCCTGGAGTGTAGGAGGAGGCGGGAACATTCAGTACTTC.

This chain uses TRBV18 with TRBJ1-5; 9 bases agree with TRBD1. Germline CDR1 reads KGHSH; CDR2 reads LQKENI. The CDR3 is made up of 15 amino acids. Unmatched junction bases numbered 4, after V lost 2 bases and J lost 5 bases. The CDR3 sequence is CASSPDRGADQPQHF. DNA for the CDR3: TGTGCCAGCTCACCAGACAGGGGGGCGGATCAGCCCCAGCATTTT.

The J gene is TRBJ1-2, the V gene TRBV6-5, with D uncertain. Germline V gene sequence: CDR1 MNHEY, CDR2 SVGAGI. Deletions cut 10 bases from V and 0 bases from J, with 9 bases between. CDR3 length: 12 amino acids. The CDR3, as DNA: TGTGCCACCCGTCAGACTAACTATGGCTACACCTTC. Protein product: CATRQTNYGYTF.

V gene TRBV4-1 combines with J gene TRBJ1-2; no reliable D call. The CDR3 runs 15 residues. Germline CDR1 MGHRA, CDR2 YSYEKL. V was shortened by 4 bases and J by 5 bases, with 17 bases between the two germline ends. CDR3 sequence (DNA): TGCGCCAGCAGCCTAGCTCAGGTGGCTACTTATGGCTACACCTTC. It yields the protein CASSLAQVATYGYTF.

The V gene is TRBV7-8, the J gene TRBJ2-5; D gene unclear. Trimming removed 6 bases at V and 4 bases at J, with 21 bases between. Looked up from germline, CDR1 is SGHVS and CDR2 is FQNEAQ. The CDR3 covers 16 residues. The CDR3 DNA sequence: TGTGCCAGCAGTATCTTTGACGGAGAATCCAGAGAGACCCAGTACTTC. Translating gives CASSIFDGESRETQYF.

V gene TRBV7-3 combines with J gene TRBJ2-3; D not certain. From germline, CDR1 is SGHTA and CDR2 FQGTGA. The CDR3 has 16 amino acids. Trimming removed 3 bases from V and 0 bases from J, with 13 bases in between. Written as DNA, the CDR3 is TGTGCCAGCAGCTTCCAAAACGGAGCTAGCACAGATACGCAGTATTTT. Protein sequence: CASSFQNGASTDTQYF.

The CDR3 loop reads CASSQQGTPNYGYTF. The CDR3 DNA reads TGTGCCAGCAGCCAACAGGGTACACCTAACTATGGCTACACCTTC. V usage is TRBV3-1 (or the pseudogene TRBV3-2) and J usage is TRBJ1-2; a weak D match, TRBD1 (5 bases). The CDR3 is 15 amino acids. Germline CDR1 reads LGHDT; CDR2 reads YNNKEL (reference sequence). V gave up 2 bases and J gave up 0 bases, with 10 bases separating them.

J is TRBJ2-3 and V is TRBV27; weak D call: TRBD1 (6 bases). Per germline, CDR1 MNHEY and CDR2 SMNVEV (reference sequence). Trimming stripped 3 bases from V and 1 base from J, with 11 bases between. The CDR3 has 15 amino acids. The CDR3 coding sequence is TGTGCCAGCAGTTTTTTACAGGGAGGCACAGATACGCAGTATTTT. Residues: CASSFLQGGTDTQYF.

The rearrangement joins TRBV19 to TRBJ1-2; D unresolved. CDR3 length: 15 amino acids. CDR1 is LNHDA and CDR2 is SQIVND in the germline V gene (reference sequence). Between the trimmed V and J ends, which lost 4 bases and 4 bases, there was a span of 16 bases. The CDR3 region is CASSRGPNIIYGYTF. The DNA of the CDR3 is TGTGCCAGTAGTAGAGGACCGAACATTATCTATGGCTACACCTTC.

The chain uses TRBV19 and TRBJ1-1; no clear D gene. The CDR3 extends over 19 amino acids. V dropped 3 bases and J dropped 6 bases, with 29 bases sitting between them. Germline lookup yields CDR1 LNHDA and CDR2 SQIVND (reference sequence). The chain's CDR3 is CASSIGSRWRRFGRPEAFF. For the CDR3, the DNA is TGTGCCAGTAGTATTGGTTCAAGGTGGAGAAGATTCGGGAGGCCTGAAGCTTTCTTT.

The chain carries TRBV24-1 and TRBJ2-5; D not resolved. Germline V gene sequence: CDR1 KGHDR, CDR2 SFDVKD. V lost 1 base and J lost 5, with 13 bases in between. The CDR3 extends over 15 amino acids. The CDR3 coding sequence is TGTGCCACCAGTGATTTAACACTCTCTGGGGAGACCCAGTACTTC. This gives the protein CATSDLTLSGETQYF.

In this sample, this clone turned up a few times. The genes are TRBV18 and TRBJ2-2; 7 nucleotides line up with TRBD1. Germline V gives CDR1 KGHSH, CDR2 LQKENI. This CDR3 is built from 17 residues. With 3 bases clipped from V and 3 bases from J, the junction kept 10 bases outside the gene matches. The CDR3 sequence: CASSPLSGQADTGELFF. The DNA of the CDR3 is TGTGCCAGCTCACCTCTCTCAGGACAGGCGGACACCGGGGAGCTGTTTTTT. The complete variable domain, with remaining parts taken from reference TRBV18 and TRBJ2-2, reads NAGVMQNPRHLVRRRGQEARLRCSPMKGHSHVYWYRQLPEEGLKFMVYLQKENIIDESGMPKERFSAEFPKEGPSILRIQQVVRGDSAAYFCASSPLSGQADTGELFFGEGSRLTVL.

The V call is TRBV6-5, the J call TRBJ1-1; possibly TRBD1 for D (5 bases). This CDR3 is built from 11 residues. The germline CDR1 and CDR2 sequences are MNHEY and SVGAGI. Trimming removed 2 bases from V and 10 bases from J, with 8 bases in between. CDR3 loop: CASSYGAAAFF. The CDR3 coding sequence is TGTGCCAGCAGTTACGGGGCAGCAGCTTTCTTT.

This chain links TRBV25-1 with TRBJ1-2, with D hard to call. The CDR3 sequence is 15 residues long. V lost 3 bases and J lost 1, with 12 bases in between. From germline, CDR1 is MGHDK and CDR2 SYGVNS. This CDR3 reads CASSEGDGINYGYTF. CDR3 coding DNA: TGTGCCAGCAGTGAGGGAGATGGAATTAACTATGGCTACACCTTC.

The V gene is TRBV30, the J gene TRBJ1-1, with TRBD1 as a possible D gene (5 bases). The CDR3 sequence is 14 residues long. Trimming took 3 bases from V and 4 from J, leaving 15 bases between them. Germline CDR1 and CDR2: GTSNPN and SVGIG (reference sequence). CDR3 amino acids: CAWRGGIRGTEAFF. The CDR3 nucleotides are TGTGCCTGGAGGGGGGGTATTCGGGGCACTGAAGCTTTCTTT.

This clone appeared once. V and J are TRBV25-1 and TRBJ2-6; the D gene is possibly TRBD1 (6 bases). V was shortened by 4 bases and J by 0 bases, with 10 bases between the two germline ends. Germline CDR1 and CDR2: MGHDK and SYGVNS. This CDR3 contains 16 residues. The CDR3 loop is CASSADSRSGANVLTF. CDR3 sequence (DNA): TGTGCCAGCAGTGCGGACAGTCGCTCTGGGGCCAACGTCCTGACTTTC.

The CDR3 spells CASSEVHGPYEQYV. DNA of the CDR3: TGTGCCAGCAGTGAAGTCCACGGACCCTACGAGCAGTACGTC. This chain connects TRBV6-1 to TRBJ2-7; D call uncertain. V lost 1 base and J 2 bases, leaving 9 bases between the germline ends. CDR1 and CDR2 (germline): MNHNS, SASEGT. This CDR3 has 14 residues.

The chain joins TRBV19 to TRBJ1-2, with 12 positions matching TRBD1. Unmatched junction bases numbered 14, after V lost 5 bases and J lost 7 bases. This CDR3 spans 17 amino acids. Germline CDR1 reads LNHDA; CDR2 reads SQIVND (reference sequence). In DNA, the CDR3 is TGTGCCAGTAGTTCATCCGGGACAGGGGGCGTCGGGGGTGGCTACACCTTC. It codes for CASSSSGTGGVGGGYTF.

This clone was detected only a few times. The chain joins TRBV7-2 to TRBJ2-3; no definite D call. The V gene lost 2 bases and the J gene lost 2 bases, with 5 bases spanning the gap. Per germline, CDR1 SGHTA and CDR2 FQGNSA. CDR3 length: 13 amino acids. The CDR3 region has the DNA TGTGCCAGCAGCTTAAGCTACACAGATACGCAGTATTTT. This gives the protein CASSLSYTDTQYF.

The sample holds a few counts of this clone. For the CDR3, the DNA is TGTGCCAGTTCTAGCGGGGGAAAATACTACAATGAGCAGTTCTTC. Amino acid sequence: CASSSGGKYYNEQFF. The V call is TRBV11-2, the J call TRBJ2-1; TRBD2 matches at 10 bases. Germline V gene data show CDR1 as SGHAT and CDR2 as FQNNGV. Losses at the gene ends were 9 bases for V and 3 bases for J; bases not matched to a gene: 8. The CDR3 spans 15 residues.

The chain links TRBV12-3 or TRBV12-4 to TRBJ2-5; 11 bases map to TRBD1. The CDR3 has 13 residues. V was pared by 10 bases and J by 7 bases, with 8 bases of the junction left unmatched. CDR3 amino acids: CAIRDRGKGTQYF. For the CDR3, the DNA is TGTGCCATAAGGGACAGGGGGAAAGGGACCCAGTACTTC.

The rearrangement uses TRBV5-1 and TRBJ2-5; 7 nucleotides match TRBD2. Germline V lookup: CDR1 SGHRS, CDR2 YFSETQ. After removal of 0 bases from V and 4 bases from J, the junction contained 6 bases not matched to a gene. The CDR3 consists of 15 residues. In nucleotides, the CDR3 is TGCGCCAGCAGCTTGGGGGGCGGGGGTCGAGAGACCCAGTACTTC. This codes for CASSLGGGGRETQYF.

The CDR3, as DNA: TGTGCCAGCAGGAGATCTAGCGGGGGGGCGAGCACAGATACGCAGTATTTT. Its translation is CASRRSSGGASTDTQYF. The chain couples TRBV27 to TRBJ2-3; 12 positions match TRBD2. The germline CDR1 and CDR2 sequences are MNHEY and SMNVEV (reference sequence). The CDR3 length is 17 residues. The V segment lost 6 bases and the J segment 0 bases; nucleotides outside the gene matches: 7.

V and J are TRBV19 and TRBJ2-4, with D possibly matching TRBD1 (6 bases). CDR3 length: 15 amino acids. CDR1 and CDR2 (germline): LNHDA, SQIVND (reference sequence). V was clipped by 4 bases and J by 7 bases, with 17 bases between them. This CDR3 is CASSTRTGSGNIQYF. In DNA form, the CDR3 reads TGTGCCAGTAGTACCAGAACAGGGTCGGGGAACATTCAGTACTTC.

This rearrangement joins TRBV18 to TRBJ1-3, with 8 bases fitting TRBD1. The CDR3 is made up of 18 amino acids. CDR1 and CDR2 from the germline V gene are KGHSH and LQKENI. Losses at the gene ends were 2 bases for V and 2 bases for J; bases not matched to a gene: 11. The CDR3 sequence is CASSPFGGGQGTGNTIYF. CDR3 in DNA: TGTGCCAGCTCACCATTCGGAGGAGGACAGGGTACTGGAAACACCATATATTTT.

This clone has more than one count but fewer than ten. V is TRBV6-5 and J is TRBJ1-1; D is possibly TRBD1 (5 bases). This CDR3 is built from 11 residues. The V end lost 6 bases, the J end lost 5 bases, and 7 bases lay between the germline ends. Germline CDR1 MNHEY, CDR2 SVGAGI. This CDR3 is CASRGRTEAFF. The CDR3 region has the DNA TGTGCCAGCAGGGGGCGGACTGAAGCTTTCTTT.

The chain uses TRBV5-6 and TRBJ2-2; TRBD1 matches 11 bases. V lost 2 bases and J lost 5; bases outside the gene matches: 8. Germline V CDR1 and CDR2: SGHDT, YYEEEE. The CDR3 consists of 17 residues. CDR3 bases: TGTGCCAGCAGCTTAAGGACAGGGGGCAGGAGGACCGGGGAGCTGTTTTTT. The encoded protein is CASSLRTGGRRTGELFF.

This chain links TRBV16 with TRBJ1-2, with D possibly being TRBD1 (5 bases). The CDR3 contains 14 residues. Germline values: CDR1 KGHSY, CDR2 FQNENV. V was cut by 2 bases and J by 8 bases, with 15 bases left in between. The CDR3 loop is CASSQIHAGEGYTF. CDR3 coding DNA: TGTGCCAGCAGCCAAATCCACGCGGGGGAAGGCTACACCTTC.

The chain uses TRBV5-4 and TRBJ1-4, with no clear D. V lost 4 bases, J lost 11 bases, and 12 bases lay in between. Germline-derived CDR1 and CDR2 are SGHNT and YYREEE (reference sequence). This CDR3 region has 12 residues. CDR3 in amino acids: CASSDGRAKLFF. The CDR3 nucleotides read TGTGCCAGCAGCGACGGACGAGCGAAACTGTTTTTT.

The chain links TRBV6-1 to TRBJ1-6, with 7 bases aligning to TRBD1. CDR1 and CDR2 from the germline V gene are MNHNS and SASEGT. The CDR3 covers 13 residues. V was clipped by 3 bases and J by 11 bases; unmatched bases: 4. CDR3 sequence (DNA): TGTGCCAGCAGTGATAACAGGGGTCCACCCCTCCACTTT. Residues: CASSDNRGPPLHF.

The rearrangement uses TRBV28 and TRBJ1-2; 10 nucleotides line up with TRBD1. J gave up 5 bases and V 1 base, and 4 bases lay outside the gene matches. The CDR3 covers 15 residues. Germline CDR1 MDHEN, CDR2 SYDVKM. The CDR3 DNA sequence: TGTGCCAGCAGTTTATTGGGGACAGGGGAGTATGGCTACACCTTC. Amino acid sequence: CASSLLGTGEYGYTF.